These 19 T cell receptor beta chains originate from one sample sequenced in a study of blood T cell repertoires in COVID-19. Profiled with immunoSEQ multiplex PCR; TCRdb holds only in-frame clones, not every one. The sample has under 250,000 clones, around 83% seen once; the top ten hold approximately 8.6%. Sequences were obtained from peripheral blood. The receptors here all came from a man aged 35-49 years with active or convalescent COVID-19.

The CDR3 DNA reads TGTGCCAGCAGCTTTGGGGGGGCGCGGATATCGAACACTGAAGCTTTCTTT. Translating it yields CASSFGGARISNTEAFF. This chain connects TRBV7-2 to TRBJ1-1; D is possibly TRBD1 (6 bases). Deletions cut 3 bases from V and 1 base from J, with 18 bases between. This CDR3 spans 17 amino acids. From germline, CDR1 is SGHTA and CDR2 FQGNSA. Supplemented by reference TRBV7-2 and TRBJ1-1, the full variable domain reads GAGVSQSPSNKVTEKGKDVELRCDPISGHTALYWYRQSLGQGLEFLIYFQGNSAPDKSGLPSDRFSAERTGGSVSTLTIQRTQQEDSAVYLCASSFGGARISNTEAFFGQGTRLTVV.

The rearrangement links TRBV5-1 to TRBJ2-3; D is perhaps TRBD2 (6 bases). Germline V gives CDR1 SGHRS, CDR2 YFSETQ. The V gene lost 4 bases and the J gene lost 0 bases, with 15 bases spanning the gap. This CDR3 is 16 amino acids long. Here the CDR3 reads CASSTRLGRSTDTQYF. The CDR3 DNA reads as TGCGCCAGCAGCACTAGACTAGGGCGCAGCACAGATACGCAGTATTTT.

The chain carries TRBV15 and TRBJ1-2, with 7 positions matching TRBD1. This CDR3 comprises 15 residues. Trimming at V came to 4 bases and at J to 6 bases, leaving 11 bases not matched to a gene. CDR1 is LNHNV and CDR2 is YYDKDF in the germline V gene (reference sequence). In DNA, the CDR3 is TGTGCCACCAGCAAGCTTAGAGACAGGGTGGATGGCTACACCTTC. Amino acids: CATSKLRDRVDGYTF. The full variable domain, in which reference TRBV15 and TRBJ1-2 provide the parts outside the CDR3, is DAMVIQNPRYQVTQFGKPVTLSCSQTLNHNVMYWYQQKSSQAPKLLFHYYDKDFNNEADTPDNFQSRRPNTSFCFLDIRSPGLGDTAMYLCATSKLRDRVDGYTFGSGTRLTVV.

The chain employs TRBV6-5 and TRBJ2-7, with D maybe TRBD2 (8 bases). V was pared by 5 bases and J by 4 bases, with 18 bases between. This CDR3 region has 15 residues. CDR1 is MNHEY, CDR2 SVGAGI, per germline. CDR3 nucleotide sequence: TGTGCCAGCAGTAAATGGACAGGCGGGGGGTACGAGCAGTACTTC. As protein: CASSKWTGGGYEQYF.

The chain is built from TRBV9 and TRBJ1-6; D is undetermined. The CDR3 spans 15 residues. The ends were cut back, 2 bases at V and 7 bases at J, with 13 bases in the middle. CDR1 is SGDLS and CDR2 is YYNGEE in the germline V gene. Here the CDR3 reads CASSVQETGNSPLHF. The CDR3 DNA sequence: TGTGCCAGCAGCGTGCAGGAGACGGGAAATTCACCCCTCCACTTT. The variable domain in full, with the rest retrieved from reference TRBV9 and TRBJ1-6, is DSGVTQTPKHLITATGQRVTLRCSPRSGDLSVYWYQQSLDQGLQFLIQYYNGEERAKGNILERFSAQQFPDLHSELNLSSLELGDSALYFCASSVQETGNSPLHFGNGTRLTVT.

The V and J genes are TRBV9 and TRBJ1-1, with 10 positions matching TRBD1. Germline V gene sequence: CDR1 SGDLS, CDR2 YYNGEE. V shed 2 bases, J shed 8 bases, and the junction held 6 bases outside the gene matches. This CDR3 is 14 amino acids long. In DNA, the CDR3 is TGTGCCAGCAGCGTGTTGGACAGGGGGAAAGAAGCTTTCTTT. Its protein product is CASSVLDRGKEAFF.

The chain recombines TRBV10-1 with TRBJ2-2; perhaps TRBD2 as D (5 bases). CDR1 is WNHNN, CDR2 SYGVQD, per germline (reference sequence). This CDR3 has 15 residues. Between the trimmed V and J ends, which lost 4 bases and 4 bases, there was a span of 13 bases. This CDR3 reads CASSVSGGFTGELFF. The CDR3 bases are TGCGCCAGCAGTGTCTCCGGAGGTTTCACCGGGGAGCTGTTTTTT.

V gene TRBV28 combines with J gene TRBJ2-1; 7 bases fit TRBD2. Unmatched junction bases numbered 3, after V lost 4 bases and J lost 6 bases. Germline CDR1 and CDR2: MDHEN and SYDVKM. The CDR3 extends over 13 amino acids. The CDR3 DNA reads TGTGCCAGCAGTTCCGGGGGGATCAATGAGCAGTTCTTC. Its protein is CASSSGGINEQFF.

The gene calls are TRBV27 and TRBJ2-3, with TRBD1 identical over 9 bases. V trimming: 6 bases; J trimming: 3 bases; junction bases outside the gene matches: 7. Germline-derived CDR1 and CDR2 are MNHEY and SMNVEV (reference sequence). The CDR3 is made up of 15 amino acids. CDR3 DNA sequence: TGTGCCAGCAGACGACAGGGGGGTATTACAGATACGCAGTATTTT. Protein: CASRRQGGITDTQYF.

This rearrangement joins TRBV29-1 to TRBJ1-2, with D uncertain. V lost 3 bases and J lost 4, with 9 bases in between. This CDR3 has 12 amino acids. Germline CDR1 SQVTM, CDR2 ANQGSEA. CDR3 nucleotide sequence: TGCAGCGTTGATTCAGGTCTCTATGGCTACACCTTC. It yields the protein CSVDSGLYGYTF. The entire variable domain, with the rest obtained from reference TRBV29-1 and TRBJ1-2, is as follows: SAVISQKPSRDICQRGTSLTIQCQVDSQVTMMFWYRQQPGQSLTLIATANQGSEATYESGFVIDKFPISRPNLTFSTLTVSNMSPEDSSIYLCSVDSGLYGYTFGSGTRLTVV.

The chain is built from TRBV19 and TRBJ2-3, with TRBD1 matching over 7 bases. Germline V gene lookup returns CDR1 LNHDA and CDR2 SQIVND (reference sequence). Unmatched junction bases numbered 8, after V lost 4 bases and J lost 1 base. The CDR3 has 16 amino acids. CDR3 bases: TGTGCCAGTAGTAAAACCGGGACAGTTGGCACAGATACGCAGTATTTT. Translated: CASSKTGTVGTDTQYF.

This clone was observed a single time. The chain links TRBV28 to TRBJ2-7, with a weak D call TRBD1 (6 bases). Germline V gene sequence: CDR1 MDHEN, CDR2 SYDVKM. V lost 6 bases and J 6 bases, leaving 12 bases between the germline ends. The CDR3 totals 12 residues. The CDR3 loop is CASRSQGTEQYF. CDR3 nucleotides: TGTGCCAGCAGATCACAGGGTACCGAGCAGTACTTC.

A few counts support this clone. This chain connects TRBV5-1 to TRBJ1-1; D might be TRBD1 (6 bases). Germline CDR1 reads SGHRS; CDR2 reads YFSETQ. V lost 2 bases to trimming and J lost 7 bases, with 15 bases between them. The CDR3 consists of 14 residues. The CDR3 sequence is CASSLRTESGEAFF. The CDR3 DNA reads TGCGCCAGCAGCTTAAGGACAGAGTCGGGTGAAGCTTTCTTT.

V gene TRBV14 combines with J gene TRBJ2-5; 12 bases agree with TRBD2. From germline, CDR1 is SGHDN and CDR2 FVKESK. CDR3 length equals 20 residues. Germline trimming cut 1 base from V and 0 bases from J; bases unmatched to any gene: 12. CDR3 protein: CASSQGLRTSGNPYQETQYF. The DNA of the CDR3 is TGTGCCAGCAGCCAAGGACTGAGGACTAGCGGGAATCCGTACCAAGAGACCCAGTACTTC.

The V call is TRBV5-5, the J call TRBJ2-7; 9 positions match TRBD1. Germline-derived CDR1 and CDR2 are SGHKS and YYEKEE (reference sequence). J was trimmed by 4 bases and V by 1 base; bases with no gene match: 3. The CDR3 extends over 14 amino acids. The CDR3 protein is CASSLSGQGYEQYF. The CDR3 region has the DNA TGTGCCAGCAGCTTGTCGGGACAGGGTTACGAGCAGTACTTC.

This chain joins TRBV21-1 and TRBJ1-3; TRBD1 is the table's D call and was not checked against the DNA. TRBV21-1 is shown as a pseudogene. CDR3 length: 17 residues. The CDR3 bases are TGTGCCAGCAGCATTCACAGGGGATGGTCCTCTGGAAACACCATATATTTT. This sequence encodes CASSIHRGWSSGNTIYF.

V gene TRBV12-3 or TRBV12-4 combines with J gene TRBJ2-3; maybe TRBD1 (5 bases). This CDR3 is built from 12 residues. V lost 6 bases and J lost 6, with 10 bases in between. CDR3 sequence reads: CASSHYRDTQYF. CDR3 DNA: TGTGCCAGCAGCCATTACAGGGATACGCAGTATTTT.

The chain recombines TRBV6-5 with TRBJ1-4; D perhaps matches TRBD1 (6 bases). The CDR3 is 15 amino acids. The germline V gene encodes CDR1 MNHEY and CDR2 SVGAGI. Trimming stripped 5 bases from V and 4 bases from J, with 14 bases between. The DNA for the CDR3 is TGTGCCAGCAGTCACAGGGACCCCTATAATGAAAAACTGTTTTTT. Protein product: CASSHRDPYNEKLFF.

The V call is TRBV3-1 (or the pseudogene TRBV3-2), the J call TRBJ1-4; the D gene is possibly TRBD1 (6 bases). Germline CDR1 LGHDT, CDR2 YNNKEL (reference sequence). The CDR3 consists of 14 residues. V lost 2 bases, J lost 8 bases, and 12 bases lay in between. The CDR3 DNA is TGTGCCAGCAGCCAACAAGGGGGTGGGGAAAAACTGTTTTTT. It yields the protein CASSQQGGGEKLFF.